This entry features one T cell receptor beta chain sequence. Its antigen is unidentified. The CDR3 is 11 amino acids. Germline V gene sequence: CDR1 SGHTS, CDR2 YDEGEE. This specimen belongs to a study of long-term antiretroviral therapy in people with HIV. General study results and limits: Within the repertoire, clones expanded before ART were dominant at all time points.

Survey level was the resolution at which the v3.0 immunoSEQ assay ran. This table comes from immunoSEQ multiplex PCR, and its TCRdb copy is limited to in-frame clones, with some not included. The sample lists fewer than 20,000 clones, about 79% occurring once. The source is a woman aged 45-59 years with HIV. The gene calls are TRBV5-8 and TRBJ2-7, with D maybe TRBD1 (6 bases). Here the sequenced sample was unsorted PBMCs, taken 1.5 years before starting antiretroviral therapy. The CDR3: CASSFNRALDV. The CDR3 DNA reads TGTGCCAGCAGCTTTAACAGGGCTCTGGACGTC.